Listed here is a single T cell receptor beta chain. The antigen is unknown. Germline V lookup: CDR1 SGHNT, CDR2 YYREEE (reference sequence). The CDR3 covers 16 residues. Trimming cost V 0 bases and J 2 bases; bases outside gene matches: 3. This PCR relied on a set of 60 Vbeta primers and 13 Jbeta primers. Clones were read by immunoSEQ multiplex PCR, and TCRdb kept only the in-frame ones, dropping some. The sample includes 220,000 or so clones, about 75% of them seen just once. The data stem from a study of cytomegalovirus exposure and HLA in healthy donors. Study overall: Earlier, some 200 million T cells were analyzed, and over 95 million unique TCR beta sequences were found among them. General study points: A list of approximately 150 TCR beta chains associated with cytomegalovirus was given. A later examination showed that TCR association rates differed by HLA locus, with DRB1 most and HLA-C fewest. A later analysis associated 15,000 or so TCR beta sequences with HLA alleles at a 0.05 false discovery rate.

The J gene is TRBJ2-3, the V gene TRBV5-4; 10 bases are a match to TRBD2. The specimen was PBMCs. The receptor was isolated from a woman in her 30s in good health and CMV-seronegative. The CDR3 region is CASSLETSGLTDTQYF. The CDR3 DNA reads as TGTGCCAGCAGCTTGGAGACTAGCGGGCTCACAGATACGCAGTATTTT.